Sequencing of this T cell receptor beta chain was carried out in a study of T cell clonotyping in hematopoietic cell transplantation. Study details: Cytoreduction preceded collection of pretransplant recipient samples.

Whole-study findings and limits: Broader posttransplant TCR repertoire diversity was predicted by graft donor and pretransplant recipient Inverse Simpson Index values. At the given depth, recipient repertoires were over 95% de novo clonotypes.

Germline assignment: CDR1 LGHNA and CDR2 YNFKEQ. The CDR3 sequence is 12 residues long. V dropped 0 bases and J dropped 7 bases, with 6 bases sitting between them. The repertoire was sequenced with immunoSEQ multiplex PCR; TCRdb's copy has only in-frame clones and lacks some. The sample shows roughly 50,000 clones, 80% to 90% of them seen only once. Documented time point: recipient sample about 28 days before transplant, after cytoreduction. Regarding this clone: What it recognizes is unknown.

This TCR was recovered from a man in his sixties with biphenotypic leukemia. Some clones in this sample may be carry-over from other donors' samples. V gene TRBV4-2 combines with J gene TRBJ1-1; D uncertain. The source was peripheral blood mononuclear cells, collected before stem cell transplant. CDR3 nucleotides: TGTGCCAGCAGCCAAGATTCGGGTGAAGCTTTCTTT. Its translation is CASSQDSGEAFF.